One sample yielded the 7 T cell receptor beta chains listed below, sequenced in a study of STAT5B mutations in CD4+ large granular lymphocyte leukemia. Measured with immunoSEQ multiplex PCR; TCRdb has only the in-frame clones, and not every one. This repertoire shows about 34,000 clones, 76% found once; its top ten account for 6.5% to 9%. What was sequenced was CD4+ T cells from blood buffy coats. These receptors originate from a human donor in good health.

This clone was found once. The DNA of the CDR3 is TGTGCCAGCTCGTCGACAGGGGGCTTCACAGATACGCAGTATTTT. This encodes CASSSTGGFTDTQYF. V and J are TRBV18 and TRBJ2-3; 10 nucleotides agree with TRBD1. V lost 6 bases, J lost 2 bases, and 5 bases stayed unmatched. The length of the CDR3 is 15 residues. Per the germline V gene, CDR1 is KGHSH and CDR2 is LQKENI.

The rearrangement links TRBV19 to TRBJ2-1; 7 bases are a match to TRBD2. The CDR3 contains 18 residues. J gave up 8 bases and V 5 bases, and 21 bases lay outside the gene matches. Germline values: CDR1 LNHDA, CDR2 SQIVND (reference sequence). Here the CDR3 reads CASSPVRGASGIGYEQFF. For the CDR3, the DNA is TGTGCCAGTAGTCCAGTTCGGGGCGCTAGCGGAATCGGCTATGAGCAGTTCTTC.

The CDR3 DNA is TGTGCCAGTAGTATAGTTTCTAGCGGGGAGCAGTTCTTC. It specifies CASSIVSSGEQFF. The chain carries TRBV19 and TRBJ2-1; the match to TRBD2 covers 8 bases. This CDR3 comprises 13 residues. The trim removed 1 base at V and 10 bases at J, leaving 3 bases unmatched. CDR1 is LNHDA and CDR2 is SQIVND in the germline V gene (reference sequence).

The chain employs TRBV5-4 and TRBJ2-1, with 8 bases identical to TRBD1. The CDR3 extends over 15 amino acids. The J segment lost 5 bases and the V segment lost 0 bases, leaving 4 bases of the junction unmatched. CDR1 and CDR2 from the germline V gene are SGHNT and YYREEE (reference sequence). The CDR3 DNA follows: TGTGCCAGCAGCTTGGATGGACAGGGCCACAATGAGCAGTTCTTC. Translating gives CASSLDGQGHNEQFF.

The rearrangement joins TRBV5-6 to TRBJ2-1, with D unresolved. The CDR3 has 13 residues. V was clipped by 4 bases and J by 7 bases, with 12 bases between them. The germline gives CDR1 SGHDT, CDR2 YYEEEE. CDR3 residues: CASSLPQDNEQFF. The CDR3 DNA reads TGTGCCAGCAGCCTACCTCAGGATAATGAGCAGTTCTTC. Filled out from reference TRBV5-6 and TRBJ2-1, the complete variable domain reads DAGVTQSPTHLIKTRGQQVTLRCSPKSGHDTVSWYQQALGQGPQFIFQYYEEEERQRGNFPDRFSGHQFPNYSSELNVNALLLGDSALYLCASSLPQDNEQFFGPGTRLTVL.

V gene TRBV25-1 combines with J gene TRBJ1-3; no firm D call. CDR3 size: 13 residues. The germline gives CDR1 MGHDK, CDR2 SYGVNS. V lost 8 bases and J lost 0, with 8 bases in between. CDR3: CASEDGSGNTIYF. For the CDR3, the DNA is TGTGCCAGCGAAGATGGCTCTGGAAACACCATATATTTT.

The V call is TRBV19, the J call TRBJ2-7, with TRBD2 identical over 7 bases. Trimming removed 3 bases from V and 5 bases from J; junction bases left unmatched: 4. The V gene's germline CDR1 is LNHDA and CDR2 SQIVND (reference sequence). The CDR3 contains 13 residues. The CDR3 protein is CASSMGEGHEQYF. CDR3 in DNA: TGTGCCAGTAGTATGGGGGAGGGCCACGAGCAGTACTTC. Combining the CDR3 with reference TRBV19 and TRBJ2-7 gives the whole variable domain DGGITQSPKYLFRKEGQNVTLSCEQNLNHDAMYWYRQDPGQGLRLIYYSQIVNDFQKGDIAEGYSVSREKKESFPLTVTSAQKNPTAFYLCASSMGEGHEQYFGPGTRLTVT.